These T cell receptor beta chains were read from a single sample in a study of control samples from healthy donors and cancer patients. Using immunoSEQ multiplex PCR, the repertoire was profiled, and TCRdb retains in-frame clones only, with some absent. This sample has about 180,000 clones; roughly 90% occur once, and the top ten carry over 1.1%. Material for sequencing was blood. All receptors come from a woman aged 50 to 60 in good health. Both conserved end residues are trimmed from each CDR3.

CDR3: ASMKLAEGYEQY
V: TRBV25-1

CDR3: ASSLRRAPNEKLF
V: TRBV7-8

CDR3: ASSRDNSYEQY
V: TRBV6-6

CDR3: ASEDWKETQY
V: TRBV21-1

CDR3: ASSLLGEGRNQPQH
V: TRBV28

CDR3: ASSQDTGEQF
V: TRBV4-1

CDR3: ASSYARDSIQGGQY
V: TRBV6-5

CDR3: TPEALHGYT
V: TRBV20-1

CDR3: ASSSRTSGNEQF
V: TRBV28

CDR3: ASSTDAAGHLNYGYT
V: TRBV9

CDR3: ASSRTTTNEKLF
V: TRBV7-2

CDR3: ASSIPPQGRTAPLH
V: TRBV19

CDR3: ASSDGLGQY
V: TRBV2

CDR3: ASSADSSGNTIY
V: TRBV27

CDR3: ASSWRRGTDAYNEQF
V: TRBV5-4

CDR3: ASSEGGNVYGYT
V: TRBV2

CDR3: ASSLQYQETQY
V: TRBV11-3

CDR3: ASSYDPWGAYNEQF
V: TRBV28

CDR3: ASSLGLADNTGELF
V: TRBV7-7

CDR3: AISPLGGSLNTEAF
V: TRBV10-3

CDR3: ASSGRLLAGQTWNEQF
V: TRBV3-1/TRBV3-2

CDR3: ASSLLGQGGYT
V: TRBV12-3/TRBV12-4

CDR3: ASMNRGLGGEQF
V: TRBV6-6

CDR3: ASSVGGTGYDYGYT
V: TRBV28

CDR3: AWYTGPTGNTIY
V: TRBV30

CDR3: ASSDRAKANYGYT
V: TRBV6-2/TRBV6-3

CDR3: AGCNRPLEAF
V: TRBV7-6

CDR3: AVRTGSSPLH
V: TRBV7-9

CDR3: ACKPRGVVTIY
V: TRBV30

CDR3: ASSEWDGSNQPQH
V: TRBV6-1

CDR3: ASSSEDRTASYEQY
V: TRBV6-6

CDR3: ASKLADILTYEQY
V: TRBV11-1

CDR3: ASRKAQGNNQPQH
V: TRBV6-6

CDR3: ASSGTGATNEKLF
V: TRBV27

CDR3: ASSVGDIGSPLH
V: TRBV9

CDR3: ASSILAGASNTGELF
V: TRBV19

CDR3: ATLGQVGAGYT
V: TRBV5-6

CDR3: AISESKGQEKLF
V: TRBV10-3

CDR3: ASSPLYRGRTNEKLF
V: TRBV27

CDR3: ASSQRPGLNYEQY
V: TRBV11-3

CDR3: ASSRESYNSPLH
V: TRBV7-2